This TCR beta chain was profiled in a study of OX40 agonist ivuxolimab in advanced cancers. Study at large: Three patients showed partial responses: one hepatocellular carcinoma and two cutaneous melanoma cases.

Only in-frame clones appear in the TCRdb table, and some are missing; sequencing was by immunoSEQ multiplex PCR. The sample has about 45,000 clones; more than 80% are singletons. From germline, CDR1 is GTSNPN and CDR2 SVGIG (reference sequence). Trimming cost V 1 base and J 6 bases, with 18 bases left between them. The CDR3 loop spans 15 amino acids. J is TRBJ1-1 and V is TRBV30; the D gene is possibly TRBD1 (5 bases). This TCR was sampled from an adult with an advanced solid tumor such as melanoma, head and neck, liver or kidney cancer. The sample consisted of CD4+ or CD8+ T cells sorted from blood, taken in a trial of the OX40 agonist ivuxolimab. CDR3 coding DNA: TGTGCCTGGAGTGAGATGGGGCAGGGTCGCCCTGAAGCTTTCTTT. Residues: CAWSEMGQGRPEAFF.